These T cell receptor beta chains were read from a single sample in a study of cytomegalovirus exposure and HLA in healthy donors. Some clones are missing from TCRdb's copy, which holds only in-frame ones; the method was immunoSEQ multiplex PCR. The repertoire includes 200,000 to 300,000 clones, about 80% of them detected once, and 5% to 6.5% sits in the top ten. The sequenced material came from PBMCs. Receptors originate from a woman aged 40 to 50 in good health and CMV-seropositive. The CDR3 runs from the conserved cysteine through the conserved F or W. The D gene is left open where the match is weak. Clone size appears in some rows only: once, few, many, or a class for an expanded clone.

TRBV7-6,NA,TRBJ2-3,TRBD2,CASRPLSGGASTDTQYF,TGTGCCAGCAGACCGCTTAGCGGGGGGGCTAGCACAGATACGCAGTATTTT
TRBV12-5,NA,TRBJ1-1,NA,CASGLVLRPNTEAFF,TGTGCTAGTGGTTTGGTACTACGGCCGAACACTGAAGCTTTCTTT
TRBV11-2,NA,TRBJ2-7,TRBD2,CASSLGGGDQQYF,TGTGCCAGCAGCTTAGGGGGAGGGGATCAGCAGTACTTC
TRBV7-2,once,TRBJ1-3,NA,CASSLEGVSGNTIYF,TGTGCCAGCAGCTTAGAGGGGGTATCGGGAAACACCATATATTTT
TRBV7-3,NA,TRBJ2-5,NA,CASSLNTPGALAETQYF,TGTGCCAGCAGCTTAAATACCCCAGGGGCGCTTGCCGAGACCCAGTACTTC
TRBV5-8,NA,TRBJ2-1,TRBD1,CASSFTGTVPREQFF,TGTGCCAGCAGCTTCACCGGGACAGTGCCTCGTGAGCAGTTCTTC
TRBV4-1,NA,TRBJ1-5,TRBD1,CASSQRPLQGAGQPQHF,TGCGCCAGCAGCCAACGGCCCCTACAGGGGGCAGGGCAGCCCCAGCATTTT
TRBV12-5,NA,TRBJ1-3,NA,CASGLVRDTVSGNTIYF,TGTGCTAGTGGTTTGGTACGGGACACGGTCTCTGGAAACACCATATATTTT
TRBV18,once,TRBJ1-5,TRBD1,CASSPQGADQPQHF,TGTGCCAGCTCACCACAGGGGGCAGATCAGCCCCAGCATTTT
TRBV7-9,NA,TRBJ1-1,NA,CASSLEDRHEAFF,TGTGCCAGCAGCTTAGAGGACAGACATGAAGCTTTCTTT
TRBV6-6,NA,TRBJ2-7,TRBD1,CASNYRGSDEQYF,TGTGCCAGCAATTACAGGGGAAGCGACGAGCAGTACTTC
TRBV19,NA,TRBJ1-1,NA,CASSTGQGNTEAFF,TGTGCCAGTAGTACTGGCCAGGGGAACACTGAAGCTTTCTTT
TRBV19,NA,TRBJ1-5,TRBD1,CASSISTGQGYQPQHF,TGTGCCAGTAGTATAAGTACGGGACAGGGCTATCAGCCCCAGCATTTT
TRBV9,NA,TRBJ2-1,NA,CASSVALGGSLHEQFF,TGTGCCAGCAGCGTAGCTTTGGGGGGATCCCTCCATGAGCAGTTCTTC
TRBV6-1,NA,TRBJ1-2,NA,CASSDAGFNYGYTF,TGTGCCAGCAGTGATGCGGGGTTCAACTATGGCTACACCTTC
TRBV7-2,NA,TRBJ2-7,TRBD1,CASSHGQGNSGYEQYF,TGTGCCAGCAGCCACGGACAGGGAAACTCTGGCTACGAGCAGTACTTC
TRBV5-1,once,TRBJ2-7,TRBD1,CASSWGQGSYEQYF,TGCGCCAGCAGCTGGGGACAGGGGTCCTACGAGCAGTACTTC
TRBV5-1,NA,TRBJ2-7,NA,CASSKGESYEQYF,TGCGCCAGCAGCAAGGGGGAATCCTACGAGCAGTACTTC
TRBV7-2,NA,TRBJ2-5,NA,CASSLGYGTQYF,TGTGCCAGCAGCTTAGGATACGGGACCCAGTACTTC
TRBV9,NA,TRBJ2-7,TRBD1,CASSVDLFTGEEQYF,TGTGCCAGCAGCGTAGACCTCTTCACAGGGGAAGAGCAGTACTTC
TRBV29-1,NA,TRBJ2-5,TRBD2,CSVGASGAQRETQYF,TGCAGCGTTGGGGCTAGCGGGGCCCAAAGAGAGACCCAGTACTTC
TRBV7-2,NA,TRBJ2-7,TRBD2,CASSPTSGSSYEQYF,TGTGCCAGCAGTCCGACTAGCGGGAGCTCCTACGAGCAGTACTTC
TRBV5-6,NA,TRBJ1-2,NA,CASSLGRYLGDYGYTF,TGTGCCAGCAGCTTGGGCAGGTATTTGGGAGACTATGGCTACACCTTC
TRBV14,NA,TRBJ2-5,TRBD2,CASSPGTRGETQYF,TGTGCCAGCAGCCCTGGGACTAGAGGGGAGACCCAGTACTTC
TRBV7-2,NA,TRBJ2-7,TRBD2,CASSLGRGTSLYEQYF,TGTGCCAGCAGCTTAGGCCGCGGGACTAGCCTGTACGAGCAGTACTTC
TRBV30,NA,TRBJ2-7,TRBD1,CAWSRLNRGDNYERYF,TGTGCCTGGAGTCGCCTCAACAGGGGAGATAACTACGAGCGGTACTTC
TRBV28,NA,TRBJ2-3,NA,CASSFALRDTQYF,TGTGCCAGCAGTTTCGCTTTGAGAGATACGCAGTATTTT
TRBV25-1,NA,TRBJ1-1,NA,CASSDQGMAEAFF,TGTGCCAGCAGTGATCAGGGTATGGCTGAAGCTTTCTTT
TRBV25-1,NA,TRBJ1-1,TRBD1,CASSGPLQGDAEAFF,TGTGCCAGCAGTGGGCCGTTACAGGGGGACGCTGAAGCTTTCTTT
TRBV5-1,NA,TRBJ2-3,NA,CASSSRAGGTDTQYF,TGCGCCAGCAGCTCCCGGGCAGGGGGCACAGATACGCAGTATTTT
TRBV19,NA,TRBJ2-1,NA,CASNAGHADNEQFF,TGTGCCAGTAACGCAGGGCATGCGGACAATGAGCAGTTCTTC
TRBV30,NA,TRBJ1-6,TRBD1,CAWKGANSPLHF,TGTGCCTGGAAGGGGGCTAATTCACCCCTCCACTTT
TRBV29-1,NA,TRBJ1-5,NA,CSATDSNQPQHF,TGCAGCGCTACAGATAGCAATCAGCCCCAGCATTTT
TRBV19,NA,TRBJ1-5,TRBD1,CASSLERGLSNQPQHF,TGTGCCAGTAGTCTGGAGAGGGGGCTAAGCAATCAGCCCCAGCATTTT
TRBV4-1,NA,TRBJ1-5,NA,CASSQVRITGLRQPQHF,TGCGCCAGCAGCCAAGTCCGGATTACAGGGCTGAGGCAGCCCCAGCATTTT
TRBV6-5,NA,TRBJ2-2,TRBD2,CASSPGLALSGELFF,TGTGCCAGCAGCCCGGGACTAGCGTTATCCGGGGAGCTGTTTTTT
TRBV5-4,NA,TRBJ2-6,NA,CASSSPRRGRFSGANVLTF,TGTGCCAGCAGCTCCCCCCGCCGAGGGCGGTTCTCTGGGGCCAACGTCCTGACTTTC
TRBV7-9,NA,TRBJ2-3,TRBD2,CASSFRGSGRADSDTQYF,TGTGCCAGCAGCTTCCGAGGTAGCGGGAGGGCCGACTCTGATACGCAGTATTTT
TRBV6-5,NA,TRBJ1-3,NA,CASSYGSSGNTIYF,TGTGCCAGCAGTTACGGGAGCTCTGGAAACACCATATATTTT
TRBV27,NA,TRBJ1-1,TRBD1,CASSLTGGRTEAFF,TGTGCCAGCAGTTTAACAGGGGGTAGGACTGAAGCTTTCTTT
TRBV7-8,few,TRBJ2-1,TRBD2,CASSASPGTSGRDSYNEQFF,TGTGCCAGCAGCGCCAGTCCCGGGACTAGCGGGAGGGACTCCTACAATGAGCAGTTCTTC
TRBV7-9,NA,TRBJ2-3,NA,CASSLSPRYTDTQYF,TGTGCCAGCAGCTTATCTCCCCGTTACACAGATACGCAGTATTTT
TRBV7-9,NA,TRBJ2-7,NA,CASADSANEQYF,TGTGCCAGCGCGGACAGTGCCAACGAGCAGTACTTC
TRBV20-1,NA,TRBJ1-2,NA,CSAPTSYGYTF,TGCAGTGCGCCTACCTCCTATGGCTACACCTTC
TRBV29-1,NA,TRBJ1-1,NA,CSVGQGRAEAFF,TGCAGCGTTGGGCAGGGGAGGGCTGAAGCTTTCTTT